Listed here is a single T cell receptor (beta chain). Authors' analysis steps: Nucleated cell number was recorded as an estimate derived from reference gene primer amplification. Method: immunoSEQ multiplex PCR; TCRdb's copy keeps in-frame clones and lacks some. The V and J calls and clone size come from that table; D and trimming were worked out from the DNA. The table includes fewer than 300,000 clones, 84% detected once. Trimming removed 5 bases at V and 1 base at J, with 12 bases between. The CDR3 loop spans 14 amino acids. Germline lookup yields CDR1 SGHVS and CDR2 FQNEAQ. The sample belongs to a study of blood T cell repertoires in COVID-19. Study-level background: Donors in the United States, Italy and Spain gave samples during acute or convalescent COVID-19. PBMCs, B-cell-depleted T cells, or T cells were the source of the cDNA or gDNA that made up the material.

The sequenced material came from peripheral blood. The receptor was derived from a human donor in a cohort sampled during active COVID-19. The V gene is TRBV7-8, the J gene TRBJ2-7; D unresolved. The CDR3 protein is CASSPNGVSYEQYF. The CDR3 DNA reads TGTGCCAGCAGCCCCAACGGAGTATCCTACGAGCAGTACTTC.